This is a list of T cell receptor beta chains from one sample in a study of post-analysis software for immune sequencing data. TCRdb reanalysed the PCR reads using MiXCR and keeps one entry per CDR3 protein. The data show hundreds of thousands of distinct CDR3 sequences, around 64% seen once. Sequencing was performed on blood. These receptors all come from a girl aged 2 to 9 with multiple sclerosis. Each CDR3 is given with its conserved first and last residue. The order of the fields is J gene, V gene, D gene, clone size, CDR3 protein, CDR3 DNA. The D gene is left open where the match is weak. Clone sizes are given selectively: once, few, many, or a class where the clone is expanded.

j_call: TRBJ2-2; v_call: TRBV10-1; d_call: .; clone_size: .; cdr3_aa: CASTSGGRAGERFF; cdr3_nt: TGCGCCAGCACCTCCGGGGGTAGGGCCGGGGAGCGGTTTTTT
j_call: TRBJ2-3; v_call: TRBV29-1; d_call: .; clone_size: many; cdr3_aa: CSVDPGTDTQYF; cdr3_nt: TGCAGCGTTGACCCGGGCACAGATACGCAGTATTTT
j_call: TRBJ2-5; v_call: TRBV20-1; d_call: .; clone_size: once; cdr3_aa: CSARVDATQYF; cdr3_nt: TGCAGTGCTAGAGTGGACGCTACCCAGTACTTC
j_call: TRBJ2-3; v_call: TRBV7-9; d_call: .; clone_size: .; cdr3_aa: CASSMTANTQYF; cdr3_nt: TGTGCCAGCAGCATGACAGCTAATACGCAGTATTTT
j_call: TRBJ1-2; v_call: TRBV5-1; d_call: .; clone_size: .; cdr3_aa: CASSLPGTSGYTF; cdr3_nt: TGCGCCAGCAGCTTACCCGGGACCTCCGGCTACACCTTC
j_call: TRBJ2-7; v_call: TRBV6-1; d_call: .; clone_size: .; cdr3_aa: CASIPNSGVAYEQYF; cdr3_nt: TGTGCCAGCATCCCTAATTCCGGGGTGGCCTACGAGCAGTACTTC
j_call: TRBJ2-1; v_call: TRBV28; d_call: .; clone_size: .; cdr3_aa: CASSFERTFYNEQFF; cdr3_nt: TGTGCCAGCAGTTTCGAGCGGACTTTTTACAATGAGCAGTTCTTC
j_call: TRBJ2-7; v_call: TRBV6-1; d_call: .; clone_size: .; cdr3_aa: CASSEARGYEQYF; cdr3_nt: TGTGCCAGCAGTGAAGCGCGGGGCTACGAGCAGTACTTC
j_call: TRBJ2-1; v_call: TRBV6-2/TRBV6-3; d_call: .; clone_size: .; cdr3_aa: CASSDMDEQFF; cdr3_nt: TGTGCCAGCAGCGATATGGATGAGCAGTTCTTC
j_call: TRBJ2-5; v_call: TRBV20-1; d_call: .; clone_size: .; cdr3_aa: CSARAPGRLQETQYF; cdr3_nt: TGCAGTGCTAGGGCCCCTGGGCGGTTACAAGAGACTCAGTACTTC
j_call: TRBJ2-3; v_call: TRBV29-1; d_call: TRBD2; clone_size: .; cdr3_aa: CSVERREGMLTDTQYF; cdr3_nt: TGCAGCGTTGAACGGCGGGAGGGCATGCTCACAGATACGCAGTATTTT
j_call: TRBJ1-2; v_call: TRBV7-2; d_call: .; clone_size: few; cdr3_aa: CASSLVWSRQANYGYTF; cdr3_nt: TGTGCCAGCAGCTTAGTCTGGTCACGACAAGCCAACTATGGCTACACCTTC
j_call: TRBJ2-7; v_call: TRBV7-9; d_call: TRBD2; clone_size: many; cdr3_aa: CASSFGLADEQYF; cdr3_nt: TGTGCCAGCAGCTTCGGACTAGCTGACGAGCAGTACTTC
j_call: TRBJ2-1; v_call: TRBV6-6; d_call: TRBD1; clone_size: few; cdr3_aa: CASIDRGSSYNEQFF; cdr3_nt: TGTGCCAGCATCGACAGGGGAAGTTCCTACAATGAGCAGTTCTTC
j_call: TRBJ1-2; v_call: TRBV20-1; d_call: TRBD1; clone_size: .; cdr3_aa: CSARNRGHGGYTF; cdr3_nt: TGCAGTGCTAGGAACAGGGGGCACGGTGGCTACACCTTC
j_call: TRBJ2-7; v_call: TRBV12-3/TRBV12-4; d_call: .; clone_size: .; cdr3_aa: CASSLISGNEQYF; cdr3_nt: TGTGCCAGCAGTTTGATATCGGGGAATGAGCAGTACTTC
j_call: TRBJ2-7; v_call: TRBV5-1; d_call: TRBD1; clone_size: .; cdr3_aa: CASSYRQGMGHEQYF; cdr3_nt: TGCGCCAGCAGCTACAGACAGGGGATGGGGCACGAGCAGTACTTC
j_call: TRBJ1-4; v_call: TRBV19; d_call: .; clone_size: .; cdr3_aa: CASNTGRGEKLFF; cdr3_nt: TGTGCCAGTAATACGGGGAGAGGCGAAAAACTGTTTTTT
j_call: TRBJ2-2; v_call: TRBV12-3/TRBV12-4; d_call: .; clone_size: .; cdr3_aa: CASSLRGISGTGELFF; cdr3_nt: TGTGCCAGCAGTTTACGTGGGATAAGCGGAACCGGGGAGCTGTTTTTT
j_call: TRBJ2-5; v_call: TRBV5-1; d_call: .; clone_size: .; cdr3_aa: CASRREEFTETQYF; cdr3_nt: TGCGCCAGCAGGCGTGAGGAATTTACGGAGACCCAGTACTTC
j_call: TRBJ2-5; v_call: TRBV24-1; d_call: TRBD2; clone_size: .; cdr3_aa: CATSERPTSGTTQYF; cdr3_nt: TGTGCCACCAGTGAACGGCCCACTAGCGGGACGACCCAGTACTTC
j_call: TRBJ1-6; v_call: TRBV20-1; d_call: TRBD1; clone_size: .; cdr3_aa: CSAKTTPGQGISPLHF; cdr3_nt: TGTAGTGCTAAAACGACTCCGGGACAGGGTATATCACCCCTCCACTTT
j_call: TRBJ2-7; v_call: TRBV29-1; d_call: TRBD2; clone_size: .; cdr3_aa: CSVEDRTSGNYEQYF; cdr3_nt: TGCAGCGTTGAAGATCGTACTAGCGGGAACTACGAGCAGTACTTC
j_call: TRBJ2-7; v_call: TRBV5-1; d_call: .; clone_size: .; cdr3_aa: CVSSLGGGLVNEQYF; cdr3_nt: TGCGTCAGCAGCTTGGGAGGGGGTTTGGTCAACGAGCAGTACTTC
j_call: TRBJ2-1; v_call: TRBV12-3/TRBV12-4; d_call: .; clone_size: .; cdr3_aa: CASSPMRGGIDEQFF; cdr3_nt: TGTGCCAGCAGCCCTATGAGGGGCGGGATCGATGAGCAGTTCTTC
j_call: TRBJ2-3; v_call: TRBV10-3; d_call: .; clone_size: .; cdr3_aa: CAISERGDTQYF; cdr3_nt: TGTGCCATCAGTGAGCGGGGAGATACGCAGTATTTT
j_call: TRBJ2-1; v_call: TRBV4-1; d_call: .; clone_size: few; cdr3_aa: CASSQLPGLVRFF; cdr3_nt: TGCGCCAGCAGCCAGCTACCGGGACTCGTTAGGTTCTTC
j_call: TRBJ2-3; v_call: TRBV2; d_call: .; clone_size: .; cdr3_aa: CASAVGADTQYF; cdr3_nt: TGTGCCAGCGCCGTGGGGGCTGATACGCAGTATTTT
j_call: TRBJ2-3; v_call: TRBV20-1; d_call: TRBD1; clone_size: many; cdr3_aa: CSAKVGATGVTTDTQYF; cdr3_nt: TGCAGTGCTAAAGTGGGAGCGACAGGGGTGACGACAGATACGCAGTATTTT
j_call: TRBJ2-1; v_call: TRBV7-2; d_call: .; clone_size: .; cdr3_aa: CASSISNEQFF; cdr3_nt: TGTGCCAGCAGCATATCCAATGAGCAGTTCTTC
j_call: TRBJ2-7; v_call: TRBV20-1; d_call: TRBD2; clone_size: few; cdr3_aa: CSAAGTSGSVYEQYF; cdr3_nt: TGCAGTGCCGCCGGGACTAGCGGGAGTGTCTACGAGCAGTACTTC
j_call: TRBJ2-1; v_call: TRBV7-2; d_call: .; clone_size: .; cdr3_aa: CASSLIGASFNEQFF; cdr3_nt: TGTGCCAGCAGCTTAATCGGGGCTTCCTTCAATGAGCAGTTCTTC
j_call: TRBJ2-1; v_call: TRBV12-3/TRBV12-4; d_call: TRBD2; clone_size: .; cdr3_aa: CASSLIGLAGNEQFF; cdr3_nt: TGTGCCAGCAGTTTAATAGGTCTAGCGGGCAATGAGCAGTTCTTC
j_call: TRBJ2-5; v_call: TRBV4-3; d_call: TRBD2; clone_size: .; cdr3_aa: CASSQGTSGGRPQETQYF; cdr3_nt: TGCGCCAGCAGCCAAGGGACTAGCGGGGGGCGCCCGCAAGAGACCCAGTACTTC
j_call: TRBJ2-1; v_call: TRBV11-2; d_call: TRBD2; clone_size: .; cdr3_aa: CASRMTSGVRHEQFF; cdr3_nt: TGTGCCAGCAGGATGACTAGCGGGGTCCGCCATGAGCAGTTCTTC
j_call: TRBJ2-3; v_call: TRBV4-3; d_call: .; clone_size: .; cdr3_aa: CASSKITALDTQYF; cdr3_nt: TGCGCCAGCAGCAAGATAACAGCTCTAGATACGCAGTATTTT
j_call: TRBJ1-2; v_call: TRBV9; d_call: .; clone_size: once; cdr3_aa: CASSERQESVYGYTF; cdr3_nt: TGTGCCAGCAGCGAACGACAGGAGTCCGTCTATGGCTACACCTTC
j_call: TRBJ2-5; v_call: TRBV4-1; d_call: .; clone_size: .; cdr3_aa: CASSPSPGGDWEQYF; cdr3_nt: TGCGCCAGCAGCCCGTCCCCTGGCGGGGACTGGGAGCAGTACTTC
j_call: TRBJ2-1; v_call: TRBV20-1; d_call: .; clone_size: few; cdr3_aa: CSARDTLHNEQFF; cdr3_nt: TGCAGTGCTAGAGATACCCTGCACAATGAGCAGTTCTTC
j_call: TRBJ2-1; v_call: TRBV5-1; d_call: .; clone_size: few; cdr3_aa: CASSGNIYNEQFF; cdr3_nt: TGCGCCAGCAGTGGTAACATCTACAATGAGCAGTTCTTC